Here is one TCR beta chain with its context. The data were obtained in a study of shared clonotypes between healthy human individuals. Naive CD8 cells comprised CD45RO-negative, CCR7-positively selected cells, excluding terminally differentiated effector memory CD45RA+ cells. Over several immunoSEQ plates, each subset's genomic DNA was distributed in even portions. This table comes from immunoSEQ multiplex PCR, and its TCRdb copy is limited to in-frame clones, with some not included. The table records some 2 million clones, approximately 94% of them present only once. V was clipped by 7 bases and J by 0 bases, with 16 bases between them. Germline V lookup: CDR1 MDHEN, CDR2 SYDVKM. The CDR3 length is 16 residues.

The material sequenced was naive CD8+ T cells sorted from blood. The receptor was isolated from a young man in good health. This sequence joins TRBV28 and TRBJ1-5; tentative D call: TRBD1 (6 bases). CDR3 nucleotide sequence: TGTGCCAGCACGACAGGAGACTACTATAGCAATCAGCCCCAGCATTTT. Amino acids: CASTTGDYYSNQPQHF.